The TCR beta chain described here comes from a study of STAT5B mutations in CD4+ large granular lymphocyte leukemia. Sequencing was performed with immunoSEQ multiplex PCR; in TCRdb, only in-frame clones are kept and a portion is missing. The sample holds 40,000 to 45,000 clones, 81% seen once. This CDR3 is built from 15 residues. Between the trimmed V and J ends, which lost 6 bases and 0 bases, there was a span of 15 bases. Germline V gene lookup returns CDR1 SEHNR and CDR2 FQNEAQ (reference sequence). The clonotype originates from a human donor in good health. Sequences were obtained from CD4+ T cells from blood buffy coats. J is TRBJ2-7 and V is TRBV7-9; D is possibly TRBD1 (6 bases). CDR3 DNA sequence: TGTGCCAGCAGTAGGGGACATGGGGGCTCCTACGAGCAGTACTTC. Translated, it gives CASSRGHGGSYEQYF.